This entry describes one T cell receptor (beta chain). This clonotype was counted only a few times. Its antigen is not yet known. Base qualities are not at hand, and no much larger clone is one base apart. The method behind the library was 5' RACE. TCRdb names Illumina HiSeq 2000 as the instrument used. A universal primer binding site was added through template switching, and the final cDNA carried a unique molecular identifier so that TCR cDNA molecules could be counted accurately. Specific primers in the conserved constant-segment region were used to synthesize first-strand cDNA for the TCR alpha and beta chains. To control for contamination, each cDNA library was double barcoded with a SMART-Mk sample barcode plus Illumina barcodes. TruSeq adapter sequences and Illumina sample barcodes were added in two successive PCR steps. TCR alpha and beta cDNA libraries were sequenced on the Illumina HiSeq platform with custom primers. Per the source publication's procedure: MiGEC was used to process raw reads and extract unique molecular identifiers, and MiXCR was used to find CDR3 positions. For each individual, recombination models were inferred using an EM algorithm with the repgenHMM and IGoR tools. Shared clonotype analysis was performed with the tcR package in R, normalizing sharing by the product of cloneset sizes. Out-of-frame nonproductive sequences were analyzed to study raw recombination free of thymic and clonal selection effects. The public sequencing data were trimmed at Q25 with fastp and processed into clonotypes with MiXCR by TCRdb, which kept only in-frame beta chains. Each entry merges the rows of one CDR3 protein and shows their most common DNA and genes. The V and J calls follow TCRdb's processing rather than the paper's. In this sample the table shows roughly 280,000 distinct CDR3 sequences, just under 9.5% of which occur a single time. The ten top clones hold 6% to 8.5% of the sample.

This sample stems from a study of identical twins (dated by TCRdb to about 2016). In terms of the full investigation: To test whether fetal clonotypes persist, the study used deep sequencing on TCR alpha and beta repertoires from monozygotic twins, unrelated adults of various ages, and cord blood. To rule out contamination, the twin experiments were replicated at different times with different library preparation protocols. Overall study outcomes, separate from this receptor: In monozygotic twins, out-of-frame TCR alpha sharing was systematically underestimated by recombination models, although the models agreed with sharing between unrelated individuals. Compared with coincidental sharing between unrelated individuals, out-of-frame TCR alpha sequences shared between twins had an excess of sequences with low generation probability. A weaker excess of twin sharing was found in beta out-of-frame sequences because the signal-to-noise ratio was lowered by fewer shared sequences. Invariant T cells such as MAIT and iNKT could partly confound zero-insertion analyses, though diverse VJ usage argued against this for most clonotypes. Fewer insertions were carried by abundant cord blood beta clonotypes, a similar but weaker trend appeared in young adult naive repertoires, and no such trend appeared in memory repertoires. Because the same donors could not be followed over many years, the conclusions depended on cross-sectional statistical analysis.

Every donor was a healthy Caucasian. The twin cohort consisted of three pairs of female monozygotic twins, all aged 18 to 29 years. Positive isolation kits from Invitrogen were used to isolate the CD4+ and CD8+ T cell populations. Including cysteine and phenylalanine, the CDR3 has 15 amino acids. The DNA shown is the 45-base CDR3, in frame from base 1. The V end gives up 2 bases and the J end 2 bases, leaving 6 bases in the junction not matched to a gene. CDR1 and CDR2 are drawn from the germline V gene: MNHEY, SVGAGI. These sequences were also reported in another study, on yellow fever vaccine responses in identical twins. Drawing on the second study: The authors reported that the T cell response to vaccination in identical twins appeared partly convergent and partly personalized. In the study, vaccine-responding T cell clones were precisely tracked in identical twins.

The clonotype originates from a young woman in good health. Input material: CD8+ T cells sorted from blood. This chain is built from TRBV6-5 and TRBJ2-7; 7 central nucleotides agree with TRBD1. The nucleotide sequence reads TGTGCCAGCAGTTACGGTCTGGGACAGACCTACGAGCAGTACTTC. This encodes CASSYGLGQTYEQYF.